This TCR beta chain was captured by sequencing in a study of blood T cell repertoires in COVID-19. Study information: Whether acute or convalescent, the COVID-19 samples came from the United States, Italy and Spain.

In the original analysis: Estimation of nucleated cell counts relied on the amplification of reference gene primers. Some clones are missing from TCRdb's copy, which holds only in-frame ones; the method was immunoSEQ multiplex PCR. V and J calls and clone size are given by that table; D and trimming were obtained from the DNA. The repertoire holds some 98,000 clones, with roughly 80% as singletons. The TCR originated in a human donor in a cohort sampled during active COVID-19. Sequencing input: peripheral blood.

The DNA for the CDR3 is TGTGCCAGCAGCCATCGGGGGAGCTCCTACGAGCAGTACTTC. It encodes CASSHRGSSYEQYF. The gene calls are TRBV5-4 and TRBJ2-7; TRBD2 might be the D (6 bases). The CDR3 runs to 14 residues. V was shortened by 4 bases and J by 0 bases, with 11 bases between the two germline ends. CDR1 and CDR2 (germline): SGHNT, YYREEE (reference sequence).